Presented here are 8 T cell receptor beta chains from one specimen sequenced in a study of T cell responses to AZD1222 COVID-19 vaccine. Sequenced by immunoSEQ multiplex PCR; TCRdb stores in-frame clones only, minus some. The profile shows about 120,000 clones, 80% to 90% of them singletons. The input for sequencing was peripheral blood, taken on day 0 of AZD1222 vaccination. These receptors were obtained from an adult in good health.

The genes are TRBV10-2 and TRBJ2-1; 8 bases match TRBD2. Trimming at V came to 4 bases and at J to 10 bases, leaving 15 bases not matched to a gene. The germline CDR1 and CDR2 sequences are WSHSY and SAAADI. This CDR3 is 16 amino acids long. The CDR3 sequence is CASSGLTSAPEREQFF. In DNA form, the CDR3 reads TGCGCCAGCAGTGGGCTGACTAGCGCCCCTGAACGCGAGCAGTTCTTC.

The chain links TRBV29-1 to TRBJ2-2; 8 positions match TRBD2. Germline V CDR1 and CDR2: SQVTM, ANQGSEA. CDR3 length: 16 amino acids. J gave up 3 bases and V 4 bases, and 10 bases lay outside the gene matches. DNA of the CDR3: TGCAGCGTTGGGTCTAGGGTAGCGGGATACACCGGGGAGCTGTTTTTT. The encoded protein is CSVGSRVAGYTGELFF.

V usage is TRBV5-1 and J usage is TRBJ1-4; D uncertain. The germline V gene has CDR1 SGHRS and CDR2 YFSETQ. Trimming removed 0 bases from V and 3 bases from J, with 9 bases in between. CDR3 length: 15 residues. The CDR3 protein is CASSLVGLANEKLFF. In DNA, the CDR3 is TGCGCCAGCAGCTTGGTAGGGTTGGCTAATGAAAAACTGTTTTTT.

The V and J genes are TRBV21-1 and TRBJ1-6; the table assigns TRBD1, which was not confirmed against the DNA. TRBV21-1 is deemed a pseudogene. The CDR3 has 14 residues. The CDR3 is CASSRQGPGSPLHF. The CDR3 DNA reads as TGTGCCAGCAGCAGACAGGGGCCCGGGTCACCCCTCCACTTT.

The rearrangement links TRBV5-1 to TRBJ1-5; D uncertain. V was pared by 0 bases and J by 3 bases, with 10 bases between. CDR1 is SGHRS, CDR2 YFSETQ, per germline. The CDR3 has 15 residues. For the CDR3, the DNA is TGCGCCAGCAGCTTGGGAAACACGGACAATCAGCCCCAGCATTTT. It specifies CASSLGNTDNQPQHF.

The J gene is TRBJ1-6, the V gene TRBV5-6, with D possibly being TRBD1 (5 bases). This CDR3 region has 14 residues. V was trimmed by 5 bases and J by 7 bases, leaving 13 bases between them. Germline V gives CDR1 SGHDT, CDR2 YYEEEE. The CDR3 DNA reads TGTGCCAGCAGTAGGGGCAGGGACAATTCACCCCTCCACTTT. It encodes CASSRGRDNSPLHF.

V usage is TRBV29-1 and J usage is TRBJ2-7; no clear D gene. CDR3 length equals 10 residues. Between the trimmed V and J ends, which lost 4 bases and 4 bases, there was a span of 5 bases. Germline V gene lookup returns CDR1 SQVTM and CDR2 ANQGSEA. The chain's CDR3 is CSVVDYEQYF. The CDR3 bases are TGCAGCGTTGTGGATTACGAGCAGTACTTC.

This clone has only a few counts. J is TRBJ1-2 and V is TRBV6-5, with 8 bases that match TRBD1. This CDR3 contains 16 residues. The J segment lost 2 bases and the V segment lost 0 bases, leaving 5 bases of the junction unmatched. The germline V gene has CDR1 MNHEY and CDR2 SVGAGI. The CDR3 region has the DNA TGTGCCAGCAGTTACTCCCGCGCAGGGGGCAACTATGGCTACACCTTC. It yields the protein CASSYSRAGGNYGYTF.